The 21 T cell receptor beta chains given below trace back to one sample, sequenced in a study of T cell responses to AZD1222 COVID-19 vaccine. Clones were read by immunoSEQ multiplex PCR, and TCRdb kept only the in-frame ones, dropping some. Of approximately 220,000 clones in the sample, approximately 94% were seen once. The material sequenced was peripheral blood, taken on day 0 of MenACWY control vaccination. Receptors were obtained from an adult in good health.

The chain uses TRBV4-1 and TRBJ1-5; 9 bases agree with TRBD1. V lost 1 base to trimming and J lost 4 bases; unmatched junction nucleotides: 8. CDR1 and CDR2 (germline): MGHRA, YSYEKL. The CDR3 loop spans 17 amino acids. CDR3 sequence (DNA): TGCGCCAGCAGCCAAGTTTATGGGACAGGGTGGAATCAGCCCCAGCATTTT. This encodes CASSQVYGTGWNQPQHF.

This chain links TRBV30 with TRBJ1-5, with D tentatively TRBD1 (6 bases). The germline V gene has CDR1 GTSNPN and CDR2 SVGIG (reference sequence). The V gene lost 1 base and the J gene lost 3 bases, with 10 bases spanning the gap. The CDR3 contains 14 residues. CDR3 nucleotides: TGTGCCTGGAGTGCTCCGGGGGCCAATCAGCCCCAGCATTTT. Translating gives CAWSAPGANQPQHF.

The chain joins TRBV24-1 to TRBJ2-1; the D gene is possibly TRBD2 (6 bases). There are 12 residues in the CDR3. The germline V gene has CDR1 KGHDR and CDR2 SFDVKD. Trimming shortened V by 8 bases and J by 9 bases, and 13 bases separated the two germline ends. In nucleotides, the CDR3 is TGTGCCACCAACGGAGGGGTCGGTGAGCAGTTCTTC. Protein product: CATNGGVGEQFF.

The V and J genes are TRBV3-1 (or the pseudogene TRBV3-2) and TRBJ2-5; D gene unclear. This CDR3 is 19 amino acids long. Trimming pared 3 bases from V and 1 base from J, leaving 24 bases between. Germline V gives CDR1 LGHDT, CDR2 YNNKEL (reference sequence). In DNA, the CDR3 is TGTGCCAGCAGCCAGAGCATACTACAGACGAGGCTCCTCCAAGAGACCCAGTACTTC. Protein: CASSQSILQTRLLQETQYF.

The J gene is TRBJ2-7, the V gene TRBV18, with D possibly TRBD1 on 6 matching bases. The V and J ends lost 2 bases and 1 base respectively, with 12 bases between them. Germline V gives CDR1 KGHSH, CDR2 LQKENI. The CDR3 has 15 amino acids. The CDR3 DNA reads TGTGCCAGCTCACCAGGGGGACATACTTCCTACGAGCAGTACTTC. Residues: CASSPGGHTSYEQYF.

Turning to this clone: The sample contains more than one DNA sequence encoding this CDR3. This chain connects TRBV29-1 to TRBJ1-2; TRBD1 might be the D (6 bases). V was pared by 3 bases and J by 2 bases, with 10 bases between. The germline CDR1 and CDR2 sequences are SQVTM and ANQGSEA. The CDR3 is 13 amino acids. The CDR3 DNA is TGCAGCGTTGAGGGCAGGGGAAACTATGGCTACACCTTC. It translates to CSVEGRGNYGYTF.

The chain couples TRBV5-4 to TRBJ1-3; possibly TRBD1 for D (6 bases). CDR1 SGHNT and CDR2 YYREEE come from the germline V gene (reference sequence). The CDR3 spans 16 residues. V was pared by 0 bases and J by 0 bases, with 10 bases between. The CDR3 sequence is CASSLGGHSSGNTIYF. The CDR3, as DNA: TGTGCCAGCAGCTTGGGGGGACACAGCTCTGGAAACACCATATATTTT.

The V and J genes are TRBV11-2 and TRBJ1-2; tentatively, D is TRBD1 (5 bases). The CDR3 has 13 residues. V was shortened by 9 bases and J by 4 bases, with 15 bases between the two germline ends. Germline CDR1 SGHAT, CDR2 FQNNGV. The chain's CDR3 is CASGREGPYGYTF. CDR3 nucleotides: TGTGCCAGTGGGCGGGAGGGACCCTATGGCTACACCTTC.

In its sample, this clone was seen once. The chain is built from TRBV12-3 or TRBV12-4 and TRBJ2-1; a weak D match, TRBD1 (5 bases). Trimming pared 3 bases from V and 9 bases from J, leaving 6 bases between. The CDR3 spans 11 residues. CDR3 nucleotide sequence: TGTGCCAGCAGTTTTGGGGCTGAGCAGTTCTTC. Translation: CASSFGAEQFF.

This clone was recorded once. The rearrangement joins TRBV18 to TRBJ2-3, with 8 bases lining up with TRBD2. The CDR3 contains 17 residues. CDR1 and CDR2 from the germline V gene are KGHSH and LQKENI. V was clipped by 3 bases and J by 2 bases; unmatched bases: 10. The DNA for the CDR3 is TGTGCCAGCTCACCCGGACTAGCCAGGACCACCACAGATACGCAGTATTTT. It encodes CASSPGLARTTTDTQYF. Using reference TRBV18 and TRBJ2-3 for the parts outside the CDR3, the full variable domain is NAGVMQNPRHLVRRRGQEARLRCSPMKGHSHVYWYRQLPEEGLKFMVYLQKENIIDESGMPKERFSAEFPKEGPSILRIQQVVRGDSAAYFCASSPGLARTTTDTQYFGPGTRLTVL.

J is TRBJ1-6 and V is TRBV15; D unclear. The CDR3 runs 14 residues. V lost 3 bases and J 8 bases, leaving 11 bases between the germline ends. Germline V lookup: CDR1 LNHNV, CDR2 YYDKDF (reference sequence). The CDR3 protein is CATSRSSSYSPLHF. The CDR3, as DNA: TGTGCCACCAGCAGGAGTTCCTCGTATTCACCCCTCCACTTT.

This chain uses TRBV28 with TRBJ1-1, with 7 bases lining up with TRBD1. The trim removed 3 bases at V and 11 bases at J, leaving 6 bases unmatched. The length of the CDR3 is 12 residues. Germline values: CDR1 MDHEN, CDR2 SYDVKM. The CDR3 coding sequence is TGTGCCAGCAGTTTGGCTACAGGGGTGGCTTTCTTT. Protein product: CASSLATGVAFF.

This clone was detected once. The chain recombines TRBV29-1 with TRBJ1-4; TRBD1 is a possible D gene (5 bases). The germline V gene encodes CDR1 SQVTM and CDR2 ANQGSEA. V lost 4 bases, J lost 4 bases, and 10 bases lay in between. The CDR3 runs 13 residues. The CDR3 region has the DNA TGCAGCGTTGCTGGCAGGGTTAATGAAAAACTGTTTTTT. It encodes CSVAGRVNEKLFF.

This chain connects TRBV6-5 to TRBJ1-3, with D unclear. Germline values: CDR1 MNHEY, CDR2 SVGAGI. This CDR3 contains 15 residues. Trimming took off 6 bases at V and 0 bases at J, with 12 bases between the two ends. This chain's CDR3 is CASSRARDSGNTIYF. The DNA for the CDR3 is TGTGCCAGCAGCCGGGCCAGAGACTCTGGAAACACCATATATTTT.

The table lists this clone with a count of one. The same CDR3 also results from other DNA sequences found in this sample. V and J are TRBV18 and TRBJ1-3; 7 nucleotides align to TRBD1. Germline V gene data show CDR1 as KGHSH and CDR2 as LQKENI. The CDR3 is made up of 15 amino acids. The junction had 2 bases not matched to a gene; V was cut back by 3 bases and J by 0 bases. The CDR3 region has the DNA TGTGCCAGCTCACCGGGACAGTTCTCTGGAAACACCATATATTTT. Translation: CASSPGQFSGNTIYF.

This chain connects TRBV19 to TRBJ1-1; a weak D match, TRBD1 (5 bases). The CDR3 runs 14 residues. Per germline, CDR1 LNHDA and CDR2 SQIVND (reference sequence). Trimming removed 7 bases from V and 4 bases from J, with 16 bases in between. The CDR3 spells CASIGARLGTEAFF. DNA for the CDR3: TGTGCCAGTATAGGGGCGAGATTGGGCACTGAAGCTTTCTTT.

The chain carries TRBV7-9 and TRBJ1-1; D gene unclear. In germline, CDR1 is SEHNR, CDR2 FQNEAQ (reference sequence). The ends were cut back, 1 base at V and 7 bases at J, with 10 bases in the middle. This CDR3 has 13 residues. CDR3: CASSLESSLEAFF. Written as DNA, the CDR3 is TGTGCCAGCAGCTTAGAAAGCAGTCTTGAAGCTTTCTTT.

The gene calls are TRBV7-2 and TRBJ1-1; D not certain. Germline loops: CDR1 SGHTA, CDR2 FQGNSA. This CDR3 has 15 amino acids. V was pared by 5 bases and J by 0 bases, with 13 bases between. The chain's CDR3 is CASSPPGHMNTEAFF. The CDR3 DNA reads TGTGCCAGCAGCCCCCCGGGCCATATGAACACTGAAGCTTTCTTT. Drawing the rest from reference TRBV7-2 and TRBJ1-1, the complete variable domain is GAGVSQSPSNKVTEKGKDVELRCDPISGHTALYWYRQSLGQGLEFLIYFQGNSAPDKSGLPSDRFSAERTGGSVSTLTIQRTQQEDSAVYLCASSPPGHMNTEAFFGQGTRLTVV.

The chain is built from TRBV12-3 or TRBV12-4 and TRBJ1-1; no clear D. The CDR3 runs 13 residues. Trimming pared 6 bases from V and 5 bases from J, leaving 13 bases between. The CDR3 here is CASSGNVVTEAFF. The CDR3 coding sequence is TGTGCCAGCAGCGGTAACGTGGTGACTGAAGCTTTCTTT.

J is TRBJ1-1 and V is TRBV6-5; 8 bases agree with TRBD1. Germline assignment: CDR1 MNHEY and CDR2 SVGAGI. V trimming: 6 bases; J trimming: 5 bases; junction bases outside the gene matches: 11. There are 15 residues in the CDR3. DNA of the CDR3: TGTGCCAGCAGCCCCAGACAGGGGAGAAATACTGAAGCTTTCTTT. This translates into CASSPRQGRNTEAFF.

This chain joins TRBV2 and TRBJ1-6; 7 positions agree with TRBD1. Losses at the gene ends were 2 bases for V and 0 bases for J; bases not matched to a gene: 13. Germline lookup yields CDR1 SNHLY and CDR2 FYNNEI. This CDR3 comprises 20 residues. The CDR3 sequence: CASSEPNGQVGSSYNSPLHF. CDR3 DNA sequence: TGTGCCAGCAGTGAACCAAATGGACAGGTTGGAAGCTCCTATAATTCACCCCTCCACTTT.